This paragraph covers one TCR beta chain sequence. Its target is unknown. Though probably carrying unrecorded immune exposures, donors were nominally healthy at sampling. Primers included in the PCR were 60 Vbeta and 13 Jbeta primers. Generated by immunoSEQ multiplex PCR, the TCRdb table keeps only in-frame clones and is missing some. This table has more than 95,000 clones, 80% to 85% appearing once. The data stem from a study of cytomegalovirus exposure and HLA in healthy donors. Study observations and caveats: Analysis was carried out at a later point, and it linked a missense DCLRE1C variant to TCR beta V- and J-gene trimming. In presence/absence analyses, roughly uniform sequencing depth across donors was assumed. The later analysis indicated that the majority of CMV-associated TCR beta chains appeared HLA-restricted.

CDR1 KGHSH and CDR2 LQKENI come from the germline V gene. The germline V and J ends were trimmed by 2 bases and 0 bases, with 8 bases remaining between them. This CDR3 is built from 15 residues. The chain has TRBV18 and TRBJ1-5, with a tentative D call TRBD1 (5 bases). The source is a man younger than 40 in good health and CMV-seropositive. Material: PBMCs. CDR3 sequence (DNA): TGTGCCAGCTCACCAGGGGCTAATAGCAATCAGCCCCAGCATTTT. This sequence encodes CASSPGANSNQPQHF.